This T cell receptor beta chain comes out of a study of vaccination and CD4 T cells after COVID-19. Oncomine TCR Beta short-read sequencing was applied to DNA from cultured CD4+ T cells. TCRdb reprocessed the PCR reads via MiXCR and lists one record per CDR3 protein. Here the sample spans around 2,400 distinct CDR3 sequences, less than 35% being singletons. This clonotype was seen a few times. Its specificity is unknown. Treatment meaning: roughly 11-day PBMC culture with coronavirus spike peptide pools or control peptides (ViraFEST assay). Wells contained around 2 million PBMCs each, and these were cultured with around 10 IU/ml IL-2 and roughly 10 ug/ml peptide pools. The CDR3 runs 13 residues. The germline V and J ends were trimmed by 8 bases and 4 bases, with 14 bases remaining between them. The V gene's germline CDR1 is MNHNS and CDR2 SASEGT.

The receptor was derived from a human donor who had recovered from COVID-19. Sequencing was performed on CD4+ T cells from blood, cultured in vitro. The chain has TRBV6-1 and TRBJ1-1, with D possibly being TRBD1 (6 bases). CDR3 sequence: CASGEGGGTEAFF. The CDR3 nucleotides are TGTGCCAGCGGCGAGGGGGGAGGCACTGAAGCTTTCTTT.